The 20 T cell receptor beta chains below come from one sample, sequenced in a study of Ad26.COV2.S vaccination and SARS-CoV-2 variants. Sequencing was performed with immunoSEQ multiplex PCR; in TCRdb, only in-frame clones are kept and a portion is missing. This sample has some 370,000 clones; roughly 85% occur once, and the top ten carry around 7.3%. Treatment specified: 19 received Ad26.COV2.S at low or high dose, single or two shots; about 5 received placebo; per-sample allocation not given. Specimen acquisition occurred on day 63 following the initial vaccine or placebo injection. Source: peripheral blood, taken in a trial of Ad26.COV2.S vaccine versus placebo. The receptors stem from a person between 18 and 60 years old who received the Ad26.COV2.S COVID-19 vaccine or a placebo.

This clone was recorded only once. The J gene is TRBJ1-6, the V gene TRBV6-5, with D uncertain. The CDR3 contains 14 residues. Trimming took off 8 bases at V and 7 bases at J, with 15 bases between the two ends. The germline gives CDR1 MNHEY, CDR2 SVGAGI. DNA of the CDR3: TGTGCCAGCGCTCCCCGAATAGGGAATTCACCCCTCCACTTT. Translated: CASAPRIGNSPLHF.

This clone was seen a handful of times. The J gene is TRBJ1-1, the V gene TRBV5-1, with a weak D call TRBD1 (6 bases). Per germline, CDR1 SGHRS and CDR2 YFSETQ. This CDR3 has 15 residues. V was trimmed by 2 bases and J by 8 bases, leaving 19 bases between them. The CDR3 sequence: CASSLGGYSGAEAFF. The DNA of the CDR3 is TGCGCCAGCAGCTTAGGGGGGTATAGTGGGGCAGAAGCTTTCTTT.

This clone was observed a single time. The V and J genes are TRBV5-1 and TRBJ2-3; TRBD2 matches 10 bases. Germline loops: CDR1 SGHRS, CDR2 YFSETQ. The J segment lost 0 bases and the V segment lost 4 bases, leaving 5 bases of the junction unmatched. The CDR3 covers 16 residues. CDR3 residues: CASSPGLAASTDTQYF. The CDR3 coding sequence is TGCGCCAGCAGCCCTGGACTAGCGGCTAGCACAGATACGCAGTATTTT. Looking up the rest from reference TRBV5-1 and TRBJ2-3 gives the full variable domain: KAGVTQTPRYLIKTRGQQVTLSCSPISGHRSVSWYQQTPGQGLQFLFEYFSETQRNKGNFPGRFSGRQFSNSRSEMNVSTLELGDSALYLCASSPGLAASTDTQYFGPGTRLTVL.

The rearrangement links TRBV19 to TRBJ1-2; a possible D gene is TRBD1 (5 bases). The germline V and J ends were trimmed by 5 bases and 4 bases, with 11 bases remaining between them. The CDR3 is made up of 13 amino acids. Germline CDR1 and CDR2: LNHDA and SQIVND (reference sequence). CDR3 protein: CASSLGQRYGYTF. CDR3 nucleotide sequence: TGTGCCAGTAGTTTGGGGCAGCGCTATGGCTACACCTTC.

The genes are TRBV7-2 and TRBJ2-1; D may correspond to TRBD1 or TRBD2 (5 bases each). CDR3 length: 15 residues. CDR1 SGHTA and CDR2 FQGNSA come from the germline V gene. V dropped 1 base and J dropped 4 bases, with 11 bases sitting between them. The CDR3 coding sequence is TGTGCCAGCAGCTTAGTTCCGGGGCGTTACAATGAGCAGTTCTTC. Translating it yields CASSLVPGRYNEQFF.

The CDR3 DNA is TGTGCCAGCAGTTACTCGTTACACTTCTCCTACGAGCAGTACTTC. Its translation is CASSYSLHFSYEQYF. This chain uses TRBV6-5 with TRBJ2-7; D is unresolved. This CDR3 comprises 15 residues. Germline V gene data show CDR1 as MNHEY and CDR2 as SVGAGI. Trimming took off 0 bases at V and 0 bases at J, with 9 bases between the two ends.

This chain connects TRBV3-1 (or the pseudogene TRBV3-2) to TRBJ2-3; 12 bases are a match to TRBD2. CDR1 is LGHDT, CDR2 YNNKEL, per germline (reference sequence). This CDR3 spans 17 amino acids. V trimming: 2 bases; J trimming: 6 bases; junction bases outside the gene matches: 9. The CDR3 reads CASSQFTSGGPGDTQYF. The CDR3 DNA reads as TGTGCCAGCAGCCAATTCACTAGCGGGGGGCCGGGGGATACGCAGTATTTT.

The rearrangement links TRBV11-2 to TRBJ2-5, with 8 bases aligning to TRBD2. This CDR3 is built from 15 residues. Trimming at V came to 1 base and at J to 1 base, leaving 2 bases not matched to a gene. The V gene's germline CDR1 is SGHAT and CDR2 FQNNGV. The CDR3 region has the DNA TGTGCCAGCAGCTTAGCCACTAGCGGCCAAGAGACCCAGTACTTC. It is translated as CASSLATSGQETQYF.

V and J are TRBV5-1 and TRBJ2-1; D is perhaps TRBD2 (6 bases). The CDR3 totals 16 residues. V lost 1 base and J 0 bases, leaving 11 bases between the germline ends. CDR1 and CDR2 (germline): SGHRS, YFSETQ. The CDR3 spells CASSLRPGSSYNEQFF. CDR3 coding DNA: TGCGCCAGCAGCTTGAGACCCGGGAGCTCCTACAATGAGCAGTTCTTC.

This chain uses TRBV7-2 with TRBJ2-7, with 9 nucleotides matching TRBD1. The CDR3 has 14 amino acids. J gave up 2 bases and V 4 bases, and 3 bases lay outside the gene matches. Looked up from germline, CDR1 is SGHTA and CDR2 is FQGNSA. The CDR3 sequence: CASSSGTGPYEQYF. As DNA, the CDR3 is TGTGCCAGCAGCTCCGGGACAGGGCCCTACGAGCAGTACTTC.

The V gene is TRBV30, the J gene TRBJ2-7; no definite D call. Trimming removed 3 bases from V and 2 bases from J, with 11 bases in between. This CDR3 contains 13 residues. The germline V gene encodes CDR1 GTSNPN and CDR2 SVGIG (reference sequence). Written as DNA, the CDR3 is TGTGCCTGGAGAGAAAGGGCCACCTACGAGCAGTACTTC. It is translated as CAWRERATYEQYF.

This chain links TRBV19 with TRBJ2-3; D not certain. V lost 0 bases to trimming and J lost 4 bases, with 5 bases between them. Germline V gene sequence: CDR1 LNHDA, CDR2 SQIVND (reference sequence). There are 13 residues in the CDR3. The DNA of the CDR3 is TGTGCCAGTAGTATAGATTGGGCAGATACGCAGTATTTT. Protein sequence: CASSIDWADTQYF.

The chain carries TRBV5-5 and TRBJ2-3; D assignment may be TRBD1 or TRBD2 (5 bases each). This CDR3 spans 15 amino acids. From germline, CDR1 is SGHKS and CDR2 YYEKEE (reference sequence). The V end lost 2 bases, the J end lost 2 bases, and 12 bases lay between the germline ends. The CDR3 bases are TGTGCCAGCAGCTTTTGGGGGTCAGACACAGATACGCAGTATTTT. Translating gives CASSFWGSDTDTQYF.

Here the CDR3 DNA reads TGTGCCAGTAGTATATCCCCTCCCAGCGGCCAAGAGACCCAGTACTTC. Protein: CASSISPPSGQETQYF. The V call is TRBV19, the J call TRBJ2-5; tentatively, D is TRBD2 (5 bases). This CDR3 has 16 residues. The V end lost 2 bases, the J end lost 1 base, and 14 bases lay between the germline ends. Germline CDR1 and CDR2: LNHDA and SQIVND (reference sequence).

The J gene is TRBJ2-3, the V gene TRBV2; D perhaps matches TRBD2 (6 bases). The CDR3 sequence is 15 residues long. Deletions cut 7 bases from V and 0 bases from J, with 14 bases between. Germline V CDR1 and CDR2: SNHLY, FYNNEI. The CDR3, as DNA: TGTGCCAGCAAATGGACTACCCTTAGCACAGATACGCAGTATTTT. Its protein is CASKWTTLSTDTQYF.

The rearrangement uses TRBV4-2 and TRBJ1-4, with 8 bases matching TRBD1. This CDR3 is built from 16 residues. J lost 5 bases, V lost 4 bases, and 9 bases had no gene match. Per the germline V gene, CDR1 is LGHNA and CDR2 is YNFKEQ. CDR3 region: CASSPGPGQDNEKLFF. The CDR3 nucleotides are TGTGCCAGCAGCCCTGGGCCGGGACAGGACAATGAAAAACTGTTTTTT.

V gene TRBV14 combines with J gene TRBJ1-1, with 7 bases that match TRBD1. After removal of 1 base from V and 10 bases from J, the junction contained 6 bases not matched to a gene. This CDR3 contains 13 residues. Germline CDR1 is SGHDN and CDR2 is FVKESK. CDR3 loop: CASSQVQGGTAFF. CDR3 coding DNA: TGTGCCAGCAGCCAAGTGCAGGGGGGAACAGCTTTCTTT.

The V gene is TRBV5-6, the J gene TRBJ2-4, with D unclear. V shed 2 bases and J shed 1 base, with 7 bases lying between them. The CDR3 is made up of 14 amino acids. From germline, CDR1 is SGHDT and CDR2 YYEEEE. The CDR3 coding sequence is TGTGCCAGCAGCTTTACGGCGGCCAAAAACATTCAGTACTTC. Translation gives CASSFTAAKNIQYF. Full variable domain (rest looked up from reference TRBV5-6 and TRBJ2-4): DAGVTQSPTHLIKTRGQQVTLRCSPKSGHDTVSWYQQALGQGPQFIFQYYEEEERQRGNFPDRFSGHQFPNYSSELNVNALLLGDSALYLCASSFTAAKNIQYFGAGTRLSVL.

The chain employs TRBV4-3 and TRBJ1-6, with D possibly TRBD1 on 5 matching bases. The CDR3 sequence is 16 residues long. Trimming shortened V by 2 bases and J by 4 bases, and 12 bases separated the two germline ends. Germline CDR1 is LGHNA and CDR2 is YSLEER. For the CDR3, the DNA is TGCGCCAGCAGCCAACCTAGACAGACGTATAATTCACCCCTCCACTTT. Translating gives CASSQPRQTYNSPLHF.

This clone was recorded only once. This chain links TRBV7-2 with TRBJ2-1; 9 bases fit TRBD2. The CDR3 length is 17 residues. CDR1 SGHTA and CDR2 FQGNSA come from the germline V gene. The V segment lost 1 base and the J segment 5 bases; nucleotides outside the gene matches: 9. The DNA for the CDR3 is TGTGCCAGCAGCTTAGTCGCTAGCGGGGTGAGGGACAATGAGCAGTTCTTC. It specifies CASSLVASGVRDNEQFF. The variable domain in full, with the rest retrieved from reference TRBV7-2 and TRBJ2-1, is GAGVSQSPSNKVTEKGKDVELRCDPISGHTALYWYRQSLGQGLEFLIYFQGNSAPDKSGLPSDRFSAERTGGSVSTLTIQRTQQEDSAVYLCASSLVASGVRDNEQFFGPGTRLTVL.